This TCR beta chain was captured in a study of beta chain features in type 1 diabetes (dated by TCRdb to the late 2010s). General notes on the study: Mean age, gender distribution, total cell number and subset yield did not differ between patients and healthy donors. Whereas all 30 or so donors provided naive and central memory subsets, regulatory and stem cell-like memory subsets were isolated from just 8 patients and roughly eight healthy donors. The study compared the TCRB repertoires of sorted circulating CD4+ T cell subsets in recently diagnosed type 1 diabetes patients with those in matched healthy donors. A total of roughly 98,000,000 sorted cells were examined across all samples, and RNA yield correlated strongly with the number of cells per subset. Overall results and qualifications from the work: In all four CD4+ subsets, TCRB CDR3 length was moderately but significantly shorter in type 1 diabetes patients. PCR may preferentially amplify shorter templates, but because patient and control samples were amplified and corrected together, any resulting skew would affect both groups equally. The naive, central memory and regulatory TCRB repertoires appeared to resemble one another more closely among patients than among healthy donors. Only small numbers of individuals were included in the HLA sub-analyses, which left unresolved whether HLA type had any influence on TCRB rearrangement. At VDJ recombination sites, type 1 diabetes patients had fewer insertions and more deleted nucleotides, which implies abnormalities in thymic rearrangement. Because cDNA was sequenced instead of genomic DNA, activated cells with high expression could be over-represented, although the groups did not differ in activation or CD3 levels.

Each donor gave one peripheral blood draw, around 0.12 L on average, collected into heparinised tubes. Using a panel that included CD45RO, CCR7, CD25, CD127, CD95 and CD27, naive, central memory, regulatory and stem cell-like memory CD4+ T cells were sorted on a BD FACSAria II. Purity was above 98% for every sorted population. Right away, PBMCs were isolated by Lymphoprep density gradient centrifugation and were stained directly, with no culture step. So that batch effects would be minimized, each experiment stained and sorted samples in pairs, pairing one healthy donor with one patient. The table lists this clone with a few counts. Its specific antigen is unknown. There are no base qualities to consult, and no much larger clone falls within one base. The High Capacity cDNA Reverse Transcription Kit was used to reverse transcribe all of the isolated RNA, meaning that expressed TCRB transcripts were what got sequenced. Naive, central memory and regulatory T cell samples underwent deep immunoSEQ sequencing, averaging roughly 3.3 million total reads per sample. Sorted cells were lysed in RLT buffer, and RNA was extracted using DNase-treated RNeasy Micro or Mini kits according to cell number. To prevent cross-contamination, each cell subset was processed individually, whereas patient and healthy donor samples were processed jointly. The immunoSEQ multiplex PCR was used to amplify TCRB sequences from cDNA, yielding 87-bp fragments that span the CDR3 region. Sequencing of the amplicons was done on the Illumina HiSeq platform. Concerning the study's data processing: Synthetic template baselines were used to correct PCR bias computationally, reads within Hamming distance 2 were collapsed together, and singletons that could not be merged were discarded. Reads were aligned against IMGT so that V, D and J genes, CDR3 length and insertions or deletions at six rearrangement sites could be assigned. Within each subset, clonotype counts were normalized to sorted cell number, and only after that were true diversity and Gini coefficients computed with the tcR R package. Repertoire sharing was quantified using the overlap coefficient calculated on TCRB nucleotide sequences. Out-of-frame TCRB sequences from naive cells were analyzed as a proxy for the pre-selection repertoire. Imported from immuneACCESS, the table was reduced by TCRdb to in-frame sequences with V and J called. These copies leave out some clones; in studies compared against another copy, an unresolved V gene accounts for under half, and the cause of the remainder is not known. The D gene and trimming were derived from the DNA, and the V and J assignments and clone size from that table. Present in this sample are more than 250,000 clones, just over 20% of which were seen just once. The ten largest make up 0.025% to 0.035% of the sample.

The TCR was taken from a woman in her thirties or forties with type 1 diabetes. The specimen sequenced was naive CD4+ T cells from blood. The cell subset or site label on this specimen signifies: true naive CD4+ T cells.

The nucleotide sequence reads as follows: TGTGCCTGGAGTACAGGGGTTAGTGCTCGACAGCCCCAGCATTTT. Protein translation: CAWSTGVSARQPQHF. This chain is built from TRBV30 and TRBJ1-5; 7 bases in the junction line up with TRBD1. The CDR3, cysteine through phenylalanine, is 15 amino acids long. CDR3 DNA only is kept here, 45 bases in frame from base 1. CDR1 and CDR2 (GTSNPN, SVGIG) derive from the germline V gene (reference sequence). V has 2 bases trimmed and J has 7 bases trimmed; junction bases matching no gene number 11.